These 26 T cell receptor beta chains share one sample of origin, sequenced in a study of radiation and T cells in renal cell carcinoma. The table came from immunoSEQ multiplex PCR; TCRdb's copy has only in-frame clones and leaves some out. The sample comprises roughly 21,000 clones, over 50% of which are singletons, and less than 25% rests with the top ten. Treatment here: treatment-naive control, cytoreductive nephrectomy. The specimen comprised tumor tissue, sampled from a patient whose treatment was nephrectomy without radiotherapy. The receptors were gathered from a human donor with renal cell carcinoma.

The V gene is TRBV9, the J gene TRBJ2-3; D may be TRBD1 or TRBD2 (6 bases each). Germline-derived CDR1 and CDR2 are SGDLS and YYNGEE. The CDR3 length is 14 residues. The V end lost 3 bases, the J end lost 3 bases, and 11 bases lay between the germline ends. Here the CDR3 reads CASSGWGATDTQYF. CDR3 nucleotide sequence: TGTGCCAGCAGCGGGTGGGGGGCTACAGATACGCAGTATTTT.

The chain links TRBV4-3 to TRBJ2-7; tentative D call: TRBD2 (5 bases). The CDR3 extends over 13 amino acids. Per germline, CDR1 LGHNA and CDR2 YSLEER. With 0 bases removed from V and 5 bases from J, the gap between germline ends came to 8 bases. The CDR3 is CASSQDLEDEQYF. CDR3 bases: TGCGCCAGCAGCCAAGATTTGGAGGACGAGCAGTACTTC.

CDR3 in amino acids: CASSYRADVYSNQPQHF. The CDR3 DNA reads TGTGCCAGCAGCTACAGGGCAGACGTATATAGCAATCAGCCCCAGCATTTT. The chain links TRBV7-9 to TRBJ1-5, with a possible D match to TRBD1 (6 bases). CDR1 and CDR2 from the germline V gene are SEHNR and FQNEAQ (reference sequence). The germline V and J ends were trimmed by 4 bases and 0 bases, with 16 bases remaining between them. The CDR3 spans 17 residues.

V and J are TRBV6-6 and TRBJ1-1, with no clear D. The V gene lost 10 bases and the J gene lost 0 bases, with 12 bases spanning the gap. CDR1 and CDR2 (germline): MNHNY, SVGAGI (reference sequence). The CDR3 has 13 residues. CDR3 amino acids: CANRLGVNTEAFF. CDR3 nucleotides: TGTGCCAACCGACTCGGGGTGAACACTGAAGCTTTCTTT.

V usage is TRBV27 and J usage is TRBJ1-1; the D gene is possibly TRBD1 (5 bases). Germline V gene lookup returns CDR1 MNHEY and CDR2 SMNVEV (reference sequence). The CDR3 is 15 amino acids. Between the trimmed V and J ends, which lost 6 bases and 8 bases, there was a span of 22 bases. CDR3 DNA: TGTGCCAGCAGCCCCCGGCCGGACAACGCTTTAGAAGCTTTCTTT. It specifies CASSPRPDNALEAFF.

This clone turned up a few times. This sequence joins TRBV2 and TRBJ1-6; 7 nucleotides agree with TRBD1. Losses at the gene ends were 4 bases for V and 8 bases for J; bases not matched to a gene: 8. CDR3 length: 15 residues. The germline V gene has CDR1 SNHLY and CDR2 FYNNEI. The CDR3 region has the DNA TGTGCCAGCAGTGTCCCCCGGGACAGTTATTCACCCCTCCACTTT. This translates into CASSVPRDSYSPLHF.

J is TRBJ2-3 and V is TRBV7-2, with 7 bases identical to TRBD1. Germline V gene lookup returns CDR1 SGHTA and CDR2 FQGNSA. V gave up 1 base and J gave up 10 bases; unmatched junction bases: 14. The CDR3 runs to 16 residues. The CDR3 reads CASSLGLGEHRGSQYF. The CDR3 coding sequence is TGTGCCAGCAGCTTAGGTTTGGGAGAGCACAGGGGTTCGCAGTATTTT. Together with reference TRBV7-2 and TRBJ2-3, the CDR3 gives the full variable domain: GAGVSQSPSNKVTEKGKDVELRCDPISGHTALYWYRQSLGQGLEFLIYFQGNSAPDKSGLPSDRFSAERTGGSVSTLTIQRTQQEDSAVYLCASSLGLGEHRGSQYFGPGTRLTVL.

The chain joins TRBV25-1 to TRBJ1-2, with D unclear. The V end was cut by 9 bases, the J end by 5 bases, with 13 bases between. This CDR3 is 12 amino acids long. CDR1 and CDR2 (germline): MGHDK, SYGVNS. CDR3 loop: CARKQCPYGYTF. CDR3 in DNA: TGTGCCAGAAAACAGTGTCCTTATGGCTACACCTTC.

This clone was recorded a few times. The chain joins TRBV19 to TRBJ1-3, with D unresolved. Germline CDR1 reads LNHDA; CDR2 reads SQIVND (reference sequence). V was trimmed by 4 bases and J by 0 bases, leaving 22 bases between them. The CDR3 covers 19 residues. The CDR3 sequence: CASSRRPQAAGRSGNTIYF. The CDR3 coding sequence is TGTGCCAGTAGTAGAAGGCCCCAAGCAGCTGGGCGCTCTGGAAACACCATATATTTT.

This sequence joins TRBV19 and TRBJ2-7; D ambiguous. The V end lost 3 bases, the J end lost 2 bases, and 11 bases lay between the germline ends. The CDR3 totals 14 residues. Per the germline V gene, CDR1 is LNHDA and CDR2 is SQIVND (reference sequence). CDR3 loop: CASSINSRAYEQYF. The CDR3 DNA reads as TGTGCCAGTAGTATTAACAGTCGAGCCTACGAGCAGTACTTC. Supplemented by reference TRBV19 and TRBJ2-7, the full variable domain reads DGGITQSPKYLFRKEGQNVTLSCEQNLNHDAMYWYRQDPGQGLRLIYYSQIVNDFQKGDIAEGYSVSREKKESFPLTVTSAQKNPTAFYLCASSINSRAYEQYFGPGTRLTVT.

This clone was observed a handful of times. The chain has TRBV7-2 and TRBJ2-3, with TRBD2 matching over 7 bases. CDR3 length: 15 residues. Germline CDR1 SGHTA, CDR2 FQGNSA. After removal of 6 bases from V and 0 bases from J, the junction contained 6 bases not matched to a gene. CDR3 in DNA: TGTGCCAGCAGTCCATCGCGGGGGAGCACAGATACGCAGTATTTT. This gives the protein CASSPSRGSTDTQYF.

This chain uses TRBV7-9 with TRBJ2-3, with D possibly matching TRBD1 (6 bases). Germline CDR1 and CDR2: SEHNR and FQNEAQ (reference sequence). The CDR3 sequence is 12 residues long. Trimming stripped 6 bases from V and 8 bases from J, with 12 bases between. The CDR3 loop reads CASRSIQGTQYF. The CDR3 region has the DNA TGTGCCAGCAGATCAATACAGGGTACGCAGTATTTT.

This sequence joins TRBV4-3 and TRBJ2-6; perhaps TRBD1 as D (5 bases). The germline V gene encodes CDR1 LGHNA and CDR2 YSLEER. CDR3 length equals 19 residues. V gave up 0 bases and J gave up 0 bases, with 15 bases separating them. CDR3 nucleotide sequence: TGCGCCAGCAGCCAAGATCTGGCCAGGGAAAGCTCTGGGGCCAACGTCCTGACTTTC. Protein: CASSQDLARESSGANVLTF.

A single count supports this clone. V is TRBV6-1 and J is TRBJ1-3; D not certain. V was shortened by 3 bases and J by 1 base, with 10 bases between the two germline ends. The germline V gene encodes CDR1 MNHNS and CDR2 SASEGT. The CDR3 length is 15 residues. The CDR3 loop reads CASSDGVRSGNTIYF. The CDR3 DNA follows: TGTGCCAGCAGTGACGGAGTGAGGTCTGGAAACACCATATATTTT.

CDR3 bases: TGTGCCAGCAGCCAAAGTGCTTCCGGGACAGGCCACTACGAGCAGTACTTC. Encoded protein: CASSQSASGTGHYEQYF. The chain links TRBV4-2 to TRBJ2-7; TRBD1 agrees at 8 bases. V dropped 2 bases and J dropped 3; count of bases not matched to a gene: 12. Germline CDR1 reads LGHNA; CDR2 reads YNFKEQ. The length of the CDR3 is 17 residues.

The chain joins TRBV11-2 to TRBJ2-3; either TRBD1 or TRBD2 may fit D (5 bases each). Trimming left V 6 bases short and J 5 bases short, with 18 bases between. Germline CDR1 and CDR2: SGHAT and FQNNGV. The CDR3 covers 15 residues. The CDR3 protein is CASSKNTGPIDTQYF. Here the CDR3 DNA reads TGTGCCAGCAGTAAAAATACGGGACCTATAGATACGCAGTATTTT. Full variable domain (rest looked up from reference TRBV11-2 and TRBJ2-3): EAGVAQSPRYKIIEKRQSVAFWCNPISGHATLYWYQQILGQGPKLLIQFQNNGVVDDSQLPKDRFSAERLKGVDSTLKIQPAKLEDSAVYLCASSKNTGPIDTQYFGPGTRLTVL.

The chain has TRBV11-2 and TRBJ2-7; 11 bases are shared with TRBD1. Germline V gene data show CDR1 as SGHAT and CDR2 as FQNNGV. The CDR3 covers 15 residues. V dropped 6 bases and J dropped 0; count of bases not matched to a gene: 4. This CDR3 is CASRSGTGGSYEQYF. The CDR3 DNA follows: TGTGCCAGCAGGTCCGGGACAGGGGGCTCCTACGAGCAGTACTTC. Drawing the rest from reference TRBV11-2 and TRBJ2-7, the complete variable domain is EAGVAQSPRYKIIEKRQSVAFWCNPISGHATLYWYQQILGQGPKLLIQFQNNGVVDDSQLPKDRFSAERLKGVDSTLKIQPAKLEDSAVYLCASRSGTGGSYEQYFGPGTRLTVT.

The chain uses TRBV6-5 and TRBJ2-5; TRBD2 agrees at 9 bases. Germline CDR1 reads MNHEY; CDR2 reads SVGAGI. Trimming took 4 bases from V and 5 from J; bases not matched to a gene: 2. The CDR3 is 13 residues long. The CDR3: CASSSAGGETQYF. CDR3 in DNA: TGTGCCAGCAGTTCAGCGGGGGGCGAGACCCAGTACTTC.

V and J are TRBV7-2 and TRBJ1-4, with 7 bases fitting TRBD1. Looked up from germline, CDR1 is SGHTA and CDR2 is FQGNSA. The CDR3 is 15 amino acids. Trimming took 4 bases from V and 0 from J; bases not matched to a gene: 2. The CDR3 region has the DNA TGTGCCAGCAGCTGGGACAGTGCAACTAATGAAAAACTGTTTTTT. Translation gives CASSWDSATNEKLFF.

This clone appeared a few times. The chain couples TRBV11-2 to TRBJ1-2; 8 bases map to TRBD1. V dropped 4 bases and J dropped 2; count of bases not matched to a gene: 3. CDR1 is SGHAT, CDR2 FQNNGV, per germline. The CDR3 has 14 residues. CDR3 nucleotide sequence: TGTGCCAGCAGCTCGGACAGGGCCAACTATGGCTACACCTTC. Its translation: CASSSDRANYGYTF.

The CDR3 loop is CAWSVTGTVTYEQYF. CDR3 DNA: TGTGCCTGGAGTGTTACCGGGACGGTAACCTACGAGCAGTACTTC. V is TRBV30 and J is TRBJ2-7; D is tentatively TRBD1 or TRBD2 (5 bases each). The CDR3 is 15 residues long. Germline-derived CDR1 and CDR2 are GTSNPN and SVGIG (reference sequence). V lost 0 bases to trimming and J lost 2 bases, with 14 bases between them.

The chain is built from TRBV19 and TRBJ2-7, with TRBD1 matching over 8 bases. CDR3 length: 14 residues. Germline values: CDR1 LNHDA, CDR2 SQIVND (reference sequence). The V and J ends lost 6 bases and 3 bases, in that order; junction bases with no gene match: 7. The CDR3 DNA reads as TGTGCCAGTAGCCGGGACAGGTCCCTCTACGAGCAGTACTTC. Amino acids: CASSRDRSLYEQYF.

This chain links TRBV4-2 with TRBJ2-7; D unresolved. The V end was cut by 0 bases, the J end by 6 bases, with 15 bases between. The CDR3 loop spans 15 amino acids. Germline values: CDR1 LGHNA, CDR2 YNFKEQ. The CDR3 spells CASSQDRSGFGEQYF. The DNA of the CDR3 is TGTGCCAGCAGCCAAGATCGGTCCGGGTTTGGCGAGCAGTACTTC.

The chain couples TRBV25-1 to TRBJ2-2; perhaps D is TRBD1 or TRBD2 (6 bases each). V lost 6 bases and J 4 bases, leaving 12 bases between the germline ends. This CDR3 spans 14 amino acids. The V gene's germline CDR1 is MGHDK and CDR2 SYGVNS. CDR3 DNA: TGTGCCAGCAGAGGGGGGTTTCCCACCGGGGAGCTGTTTTTT. Translating gives CASRGGFPTGELFF.

This chain uses TRBV19 with TRBJ1-5; the match to TRBD1 covers 9 bases. This CDR3 contains 14 residues. CDR1 is LNHDA and CDR2 is SQIVND in the germline V gene (reference sequence). Trimming removed 6 bases from V and 2 bases from J; junction bases left unmatched: 2. DNA for the CDR3: TGTGCCAGTAGGGGGGACAGGGGCAATCAGCCCCAGCATTTT. It specifies CASRGDRGNQPQHF.

The chain is built from TRBV12-1 and TRBJ2-5; whether TRBD2, the table's D call, matches the DNA was not checked. TRBV12-1 is assigned pseudogene status. CDR3 size: 16 residues. DNA for the CDR3: TGTGCCAGCAGCTTTTTCAAGCGGGGGGGCTGGGAGACCCAGTACTTC. Translating gives CASSFFKRGGWETQYF.